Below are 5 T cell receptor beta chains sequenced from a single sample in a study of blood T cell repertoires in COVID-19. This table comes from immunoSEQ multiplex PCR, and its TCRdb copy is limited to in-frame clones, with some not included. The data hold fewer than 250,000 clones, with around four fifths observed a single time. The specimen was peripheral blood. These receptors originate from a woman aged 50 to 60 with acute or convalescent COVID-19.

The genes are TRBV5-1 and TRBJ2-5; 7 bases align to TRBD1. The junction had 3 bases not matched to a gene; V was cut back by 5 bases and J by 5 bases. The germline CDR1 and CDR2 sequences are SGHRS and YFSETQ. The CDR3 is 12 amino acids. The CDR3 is CASRSDRETQYF. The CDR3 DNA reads TGCGCCAGCAGGTCGGACAGGGAGACCCAGTACTTC.

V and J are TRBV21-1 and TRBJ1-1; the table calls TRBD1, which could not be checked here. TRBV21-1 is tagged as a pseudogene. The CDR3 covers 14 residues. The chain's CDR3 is CASSSRSGTGGPFF. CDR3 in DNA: TGTGCCAGCAGCTCCCGATCCGGGACAGGGGGACCTTTCTTT.

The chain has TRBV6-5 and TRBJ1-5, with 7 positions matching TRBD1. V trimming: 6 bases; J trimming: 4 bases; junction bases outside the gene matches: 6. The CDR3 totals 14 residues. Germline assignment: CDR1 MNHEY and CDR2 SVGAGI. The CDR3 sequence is CASSYAGGNQPQHF. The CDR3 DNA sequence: TGTGCCAGCAGCTATGCAGGGGGGAATCAGCCCCAGCATTTT.

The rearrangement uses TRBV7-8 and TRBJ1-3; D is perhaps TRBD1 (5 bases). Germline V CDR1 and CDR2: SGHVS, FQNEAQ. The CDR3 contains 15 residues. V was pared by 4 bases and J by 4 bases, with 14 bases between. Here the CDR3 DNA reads TGTGCCAGCAGCTACCCTAGGGGCGCCGGAAACACCATATATTTT. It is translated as CASSYPRGAGNTIYF.

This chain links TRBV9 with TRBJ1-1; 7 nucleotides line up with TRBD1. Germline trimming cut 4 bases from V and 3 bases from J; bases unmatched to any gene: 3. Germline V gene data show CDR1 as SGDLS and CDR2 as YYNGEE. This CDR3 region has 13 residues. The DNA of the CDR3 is TGTGCCAGCAGCCTCAGGGGGGACACTGAAGCTTTCTTT. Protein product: CASSLRGDTEAFF. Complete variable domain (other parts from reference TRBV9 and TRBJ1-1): DSGVTQTPKHLITATGQRVTLRCSPRSGDLSVYWYQQSLDQGLQFLIQYYNGEERAKGNILERFSAQQFPDLHSELNLSSLELGDSALYFCASSLRGDTEAFFGQGTRLTVV.